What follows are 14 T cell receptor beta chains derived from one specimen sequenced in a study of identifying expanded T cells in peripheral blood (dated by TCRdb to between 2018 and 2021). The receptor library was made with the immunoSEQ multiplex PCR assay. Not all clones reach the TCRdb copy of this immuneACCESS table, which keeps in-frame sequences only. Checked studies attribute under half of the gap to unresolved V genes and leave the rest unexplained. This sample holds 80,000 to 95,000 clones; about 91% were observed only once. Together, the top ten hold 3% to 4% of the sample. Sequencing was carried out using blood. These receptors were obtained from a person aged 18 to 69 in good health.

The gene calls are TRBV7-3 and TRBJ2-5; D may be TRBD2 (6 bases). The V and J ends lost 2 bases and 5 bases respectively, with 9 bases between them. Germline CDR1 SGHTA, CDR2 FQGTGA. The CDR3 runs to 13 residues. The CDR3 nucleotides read TGTGCCAGCAGCTTAGGAGGGATGGAGACCCAGTACTTC. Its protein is CASSLGGMETQYF.

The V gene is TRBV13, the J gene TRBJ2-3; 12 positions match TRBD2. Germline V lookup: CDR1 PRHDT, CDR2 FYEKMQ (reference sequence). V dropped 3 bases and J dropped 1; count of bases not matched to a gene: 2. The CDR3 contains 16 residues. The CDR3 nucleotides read TGTGCCAGCAGCTTCCGACTAGCGGGAGGCACAGATACGCAGTATTTT. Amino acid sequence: CASSFRLAGGTDTQYF.

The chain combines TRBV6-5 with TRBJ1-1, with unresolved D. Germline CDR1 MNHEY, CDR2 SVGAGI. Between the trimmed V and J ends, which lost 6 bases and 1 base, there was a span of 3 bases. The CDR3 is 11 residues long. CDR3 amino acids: CASRQNTEAFF. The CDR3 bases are TGTGCCAGCAGACAGAACACTGAAGCTTTCTTT.

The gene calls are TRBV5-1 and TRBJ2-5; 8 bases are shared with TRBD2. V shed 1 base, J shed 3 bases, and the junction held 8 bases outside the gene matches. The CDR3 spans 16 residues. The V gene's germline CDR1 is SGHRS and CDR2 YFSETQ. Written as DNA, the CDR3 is TGCGCCAGCAGCTTGCGAGCAGCGGGGGCAGAAGAGACCCAGTACTTC. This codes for CASSLRAAGAEETQYF.

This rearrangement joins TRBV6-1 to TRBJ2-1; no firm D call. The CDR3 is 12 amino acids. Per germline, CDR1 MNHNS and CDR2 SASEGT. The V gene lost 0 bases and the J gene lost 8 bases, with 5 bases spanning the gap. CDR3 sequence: CASSEALYEQFF. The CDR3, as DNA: TGTGCCAGCAGTGAAGCGCTCTATGAGCAGTTCTTC.

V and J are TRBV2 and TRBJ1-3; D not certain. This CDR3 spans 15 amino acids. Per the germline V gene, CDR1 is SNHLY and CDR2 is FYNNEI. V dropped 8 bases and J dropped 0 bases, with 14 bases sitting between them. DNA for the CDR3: TGTGCCAGCGGAGGGTCGCGGGACTCTGGAAACACCATATATTTT. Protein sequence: CASGGSRDSGNTIYF.

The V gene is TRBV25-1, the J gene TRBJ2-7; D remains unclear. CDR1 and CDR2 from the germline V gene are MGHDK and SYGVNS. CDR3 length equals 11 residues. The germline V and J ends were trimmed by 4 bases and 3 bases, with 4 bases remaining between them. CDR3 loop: CASSVSYEQYF. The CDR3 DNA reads TGTGCCAGCAGTGTCAGCTACGAGCAGTACTTC.

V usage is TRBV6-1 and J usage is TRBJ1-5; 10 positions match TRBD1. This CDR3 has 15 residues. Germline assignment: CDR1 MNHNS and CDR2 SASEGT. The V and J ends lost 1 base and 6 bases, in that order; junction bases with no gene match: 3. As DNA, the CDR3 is TGTGCCAGCAGTGAAGGCGGGACAGGGGCTCAGCCCCAGCATTTT. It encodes CASSEGGTGAQPQHF.

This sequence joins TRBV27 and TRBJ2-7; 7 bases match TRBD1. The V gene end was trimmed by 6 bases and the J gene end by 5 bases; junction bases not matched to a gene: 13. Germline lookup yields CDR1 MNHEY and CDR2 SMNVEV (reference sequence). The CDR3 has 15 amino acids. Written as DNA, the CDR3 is TGTGCCAGCAGATCCCTTACACTGACAGGGAACGAGCAGTACTTC. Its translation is CASRSLTLTGNEQYF.

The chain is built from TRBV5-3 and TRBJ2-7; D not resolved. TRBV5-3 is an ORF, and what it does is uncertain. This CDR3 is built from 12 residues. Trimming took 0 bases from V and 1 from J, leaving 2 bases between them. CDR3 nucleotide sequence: TGTGCCAGAAGCTTGGGGTCCTACGAGCAGTACTTC. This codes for CARSLGSYEQYF.

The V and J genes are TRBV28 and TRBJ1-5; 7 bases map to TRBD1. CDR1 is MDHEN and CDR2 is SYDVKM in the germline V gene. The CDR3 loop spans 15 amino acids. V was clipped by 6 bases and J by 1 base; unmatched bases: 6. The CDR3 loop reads CASSPDRDSNQPQHF. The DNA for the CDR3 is TGTGCCAGCAGCCCCGACAGGGACAGCAATCAGCCCCAGCATTTT.

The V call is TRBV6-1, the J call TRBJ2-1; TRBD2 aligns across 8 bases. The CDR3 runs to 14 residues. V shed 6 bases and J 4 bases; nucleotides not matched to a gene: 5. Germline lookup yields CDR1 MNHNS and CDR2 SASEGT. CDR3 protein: CASSPGLDYNEQFF. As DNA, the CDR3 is TGTGCCAGCAGCCCGGGACTAGATTACAATGAGCAGTTCTTC.

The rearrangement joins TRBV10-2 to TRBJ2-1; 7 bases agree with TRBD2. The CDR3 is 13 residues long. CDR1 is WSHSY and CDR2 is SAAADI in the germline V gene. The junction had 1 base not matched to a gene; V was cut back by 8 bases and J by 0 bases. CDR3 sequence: CASGEGSYNEQFF. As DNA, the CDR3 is TGCGCCAGCGGGGAGGGCTCCTACAATGAGCAGTTCTTC.

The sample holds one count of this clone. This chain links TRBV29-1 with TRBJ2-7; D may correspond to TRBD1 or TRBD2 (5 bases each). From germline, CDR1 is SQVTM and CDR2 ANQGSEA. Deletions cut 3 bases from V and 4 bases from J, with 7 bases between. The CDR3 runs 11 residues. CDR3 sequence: CSVDEGYEQYF. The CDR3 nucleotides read TGCAGCGTTGACGAGGGGTACGAGCAGTACTTC.